These 29 T cell receptor beta chains were all obtained from the same sample, sequenced in a study of blood T cell repertoires in COVID-19 (dated by TCRdb to the early 2020s). The library was prepared using the immunoSEQ multiplex PCR assay. This is the immuneACCESS table as TCRdb keeps it, with only in-frame sequences that have V and J called. A part of the clones is gone; compared with another copy, unresolved V genes explain less than half, and the rest is unexplained. This sample is represented by approximately 150,000 clones; approximately 83% of them were singletons. The ten largest make up approximately 2% of the sample. The sequenced material came from peripheral blood. These TCRs come from a woman of 80 years or more with acute or convalescent COVID-19.

This sequence joins TRBV5-4 and TRBJ2-2; TRBD1 matches at 10 bases. This CDR3 spans 14 amino acids. Germline V gene lookup returns CDR1 SGHNT and CDR2 YYREEE (reference sequence). V gave up 4 bases and J gave up 4 bases; unmatched junction bases: 1. The CDR3 here is CASSGTGVTGELFF. CDR3 DNA sequence: TGTGCCAGCAGCGGGACAGGGGTCACCGGGGAGCTGTTTTTT.

The gene calls are TRBV6-5 and TRBJ2-1, with 8 nucleotides matching TRBD1. The CDR3 is made up of 15 amino acids. V trimming: 6 bases; J trimming: 8 bases; junction bases outside the gene matches: 12. Germline V gene lookup returns CDR1 MNHEY and CDR2 SVGAGI. The CDR3 DNA reads as TGTGCCAGCAGGGCGATTCAGGGGGCCTCTTATGAGCAGTTCTTC. It is translated as CASRAIQGASYEQFF.

The chain couples TRBV5-4 to TRBJ2-5; weak D call: TRBD2 (5 bases). V shed 5 bases and J shed 5 bases, with 7 bases lying between them. The CDR3 is made up of 11 amino acids. Germline CDR1 and CDR2: SGHNT and YYREEE (reference sequence). Here the CDR3 DNA reads TGTGCCAGCAGTGGCGGGGAGACCCAGTACTTC. This codes for CASSGGETQYF.

The chain has TRBV10-3 and TRBJ1-2, with 8 positions matching TRBD1. The junction had 10 bases not matched to a gene; V was cut back by 10 bases and J by 6 bases. Germline V gene lookup returns CDR1 ENHRY and CDR2 SYGVKD. The CDR3 is 13 amino acids. CDR3 in DNA: TGTGCCACCAGCCCCGGACAGGGAGATGGCTACACCTTC. It specifies CATSPGQGDGYTF.

The chain joins TRBV6-5 to TRBJ2-1; 8 nucleotides match TRBD1. J was trimmed by 4 bases and V by 5 bases; bases with no gene match: 1. The CDR3 spans 13 residues. Per the germline V gene, CDR1 is MNHEY and CDR2 is SVGAGI. For the CDR3, the DNA is TGTGCCAGCAGTCGACAGGGGTACAATGAGCAGTTCTTC. As protein: CASSRQGYNEQFF.

The DNA of the CDR3 is TGTGCCAGCAGTTTGGAGCGTGAAGCTTTCTTT. Translated, it gives CASSLEREAFF. The chain recombines TRBV28 with TRBJ1-1, with unresolved D. V lost 3 bases to trimming and J lost 7 bases, with 6 bases between them. Germline assignment: CDR1 MDHEN and CDR2 SYDVKM. The CDR3 runs to 11 residues.

This clone has a single count. The chain recombines TRBV15 with TRBJ1-3; D gene uncertain. Germline lookup yields CDR1 LNHNV and CDR2 YYDKDF (reference sequence). V lost 0 bases and J 12 bases, leaving 6 bases between the germline ends. This CDR3 has 11 residues. CDR3 DNA: TGTGCCACCAGCAGAGATGGAGACATATATTTT. It translates to CATSRDGDIYF.

The CDR3 protein is CASSLGDRGRNQPQHF. The CDR3 DNA follows: TGTGCCAGCAGCTTAGGGGACAGGGGGCGGAATCAGCCCCAGCATTTT. The chain joins TRBV7-9 to TRBJ1-5; TRBD1 agrees at 12 bases. V dropped 1 base and J dropped 4; count of bases not matched to a gene: 2. CDR1 SEHNR and CDR2 FQNEAQ come from the germline V gene (reference sequence). The CDR3 totals 16 residues.

The chain has TRBV24-1 and TRBJ1-1; the D is unclear. The CDR3 is 13 residues long. Deletions cut 7 bases from V and 1 base from J, with 9 bases between. Germline lookup yields CDR1 KGHDR and CDR2 SFDVKD. The CDR3 region has the DNA TGTGCCACCAGAAAACACCCGAACACTGAAGCTTTCTTT. Residues: CATRKHPNTEAFF.

The rearrangement links TRBV5-1 to TRBJ1-4; D is ambiguous. V was clipped by 3 bases and J by 7 bases, with 19 bases between them. Germline CDR1 reads SGHRS; CDR2 reads YFSETQ. The CDR3 runs to 16 residues. CDR3 residues: CASSSPPESGSEKLFF. DNA of the CDR3: TGCGCCAGCAGCTCACCGCCCGAGAGTGGGAGTGAAAAACTGTTTTTT.

This chain joins TRBV2 and TRBJ2-2; weak D call: TRBD2 (6 bases). The V end was cut by 6 bases, the J end by 6 bases, with 14 bases between. The CDR3 is 14 amino acids. From germline, CDR1 is SNHLY and CDR2 FYNNEI. For the CDR3, the DNA is TGTGCCAGCAGATCGACGCGGGAAGCCGGGGAGCTGTTTTTT. This sequence encodes CASRSTREAGELFF.

The chain has TRBV10-3 and TRBJ2-3; D gene ambiguous. CDR3 length: 10 amino acids. Per germline, CDR1 ENHRY and CDR2 SYGVKD. The CDR3 spells CATAGDTQYF. The CDR3 DNA reads as TGTGCTACCGCCGGGGATACGCAGTATTTT.

This clone was counted between two and nine times. V is TRBV5-4 and J is TRBJ1-2; 10 bases fit TRBD1. Germline lookup yields CDR1 SGHNT and CDR2 YYREEE (reference sequence). J gave up 6 bases and V 7 bases, and 12 bases lay outside the gene matches. The length of the CDR3 is 15 residues. The CDR3 DNA is TGTGCCAGCGCTCGTGAAAACGGACAGGGGGATGGCTACACCTTC. It is translated as CASARENGQGDGYTF.

V is TRBV5-1 and J is TRBJ2-7; 8 bases are a match to TRBD2. V lost 4 bases, J lost 4 bases, and 16 bases stayed unmatched. The CDR3 length is 17 residues. Looked up from germline, CDR1 is SGHRS and CDR2 is YFSETQ. CDR3 amino acids: CASSPGLVVRRGYEQYF. The CDR3 DNA follows: TGCGCCAGCAGCCCGGGACTAGTGGTTCGTCGGGGGTACGAGCAGTACTTC.

The rearrangement links TRBV30 to TRBJ1-6, with unresolved D. This CDR3 is built from 15 residues. V lost 5 bases and J lost 0, with 11 bases in between. Germline assignment: CDR1 GTSNPN and CDR2 SVGIG (reference sequence). CDR3 nucleotides: TGTGCCTGGGGGCCCTTTAGCTCCTATAATTCACCCCTCCACTTT. This encodes CAWGPFSSYNSPLHF.

The rearrangement links TRBV6-1 to TRBJ2-4, with 8 bases lining up with TRBD1. This CDR3 is 15 amino acids long. CDR1 is MNHNS and CDR2 is SASEGT in the germline V gene. Unmatched junction bases numbered 5, after V lost 5 bases and J lost 2 bases. In nucleotides, the CDR3 is TGTGCCAGCAGTCACGGACAGGGATCCAAAAACATTCAGTACTTC. Its translation: CASSHGQGSKNIQYF.

This rearrangement joins TRBV6-5 to TRBJ1-1, with 9 bases fitting TRBD1. CDR1 MNHEY and CDR2 SVGAGI come from the germline V gene. There are 14 residues in the CDR3. Trimming took 7 bases from V and 1 from J; bases not matched to a gene: 4. The CDR3 bases are TGTGCCAGCACCTGGACAGGGGCGAACACTGAAGCTTTCTTT. Its translation is CASTWTGANTEAFF.

The chain employs TRBV6-1 and TRBJ2-3; D is possibly TRBD2 (5 bases). This CDR3 spans 15 amino acids. The germline V and J ends were trimmed by 0 bases and 3 bases, with 10 bases remaining between them. Germline V gene data show CDR1 as MNHNS and CDR2 as SASEGT. The CDR3 protein is CASSEALSGTDTQYF. As DNA, the CDR3 is TGTGCCAGCAGTGAAGCGCTTTCGGGAACAGATACGCAGTATTTT.

The V gene is TRBV2, the J gene TRBJ2-7, with D unresolved. CDR3 size: 12 residues. V was cut by 7 bases and J by 3 bases, with 10 bases left in between. Germline CDR1 reads SNHLY; CDR2 reads FYNNEI. In DNA, the CDR3 is TGTGCCAGCACCGAGAGAGGCTACGAGCAGTACTTC. Amino acid sequence: CASTERGYEQYF.

The chain uses TRBV19 and TRBJ2-5; D might be TRBD2 (6 bases). Per germline, CDR1 LNHDA and CDR2 SQIVND (reference sequence). The V gene lost 1 base and the J gene lost 5 bases, with 11 bases spanning the gap. The CDR3 has 14 residues. CDR3 DNA: TGTGCCAGTAGTATAGGACTAGTTGGGGAGACCCAGTACTTC. Protein: CASSIGLVGETQYF. Variable domain in full (rest from reference TRBV19 and TRBJ2-5): DGGITQSPKYLFRKEGQNVTLSCEQNLNHDAMYWYRQDPGQGLRLIYYSQIVNDFQKGDIAEGYSVSREKKESFPLTVTSAQKNPTAFYLCASSIGLVGETQYFGPGTRLLVL.

The chain recombines TRBV18 with TRBJ2-3; 9 bases fit TRBD2. The V segment lost 4 bases and the J segment 4 bases; nucleotides outside the gene matches: 6. The CDR3 loop spans 15 amino acids. Germline values: CDR1 KGHSH, CDR2 LQKENI. DNA for the CDR3: TGTGCCAGCTCACGTGGGACTAGCCTGCCAGATACGCAGTATTTT. Translation gives CASSRGTSLPDTQYF.

V gene TRBV9 combines with J gene TRBJ1-2; TRBD1 is a possible D gene (5 bases). Trimming pared 0 bases from V and 6 bases from J, leaving 9 bases between. CDR3 size: 13 residues. CDR1 SGDLS and CDR2 YYNGEE come from the germline V gene. CDR3 coding DNA: TGTGCCAGCAGCGTAGCGGGAGGGGATGGCTACACCTTC. It encodes CASSVAGGDGYTF.

This clone has just a few counts. The chain couples TRBV30 to TRBJ2-5; the D gene is possibly TRBD2 (6 bases). The CDR3 runs 13 residues. Germline CDR1 is GTSNPN and CDR2 is SVGIG (reference sequence). V shed 5 bases and J shed 4 bases, with 14 bases lying between them. CDR3 residues: CAWGDFRGETQYF. The CDR3 nucleotides read TGTGCCTGGGGGGACTTCAGAGGAGAGACCCAGTACTTC.

The V gene is TRBV6-5, the J gene TRBJ2-1, with TRBD1 matching 8 bases. There are 13 residues in the CDR3. With 5 bases clipped from V and 8 bases from J, the junction kept 5 bases outside the gene matches. Germline V gene data show CDR1 as MNHEY and CDR2 as SVGAGI. CDR3 nucleotides: TGTGCCAGCAGTCGAGACAGGGGTCATGAGCAGTTCTTC. Residues: CASSRDRGHEQFF.

This clone appeared a few times. This rearrangement joins TRBV19 to TRBJ2-3; 10 bases fit TRBD2. The CDR3 has 14 amino acids. Germline V gene sequence: CDR1 LNHDA, CDR2 SQIVND (reference sequence). The ends lost 1 base at V and 11 bases at J; junction bases unmatched: 6. The CDR3 DNA sequence: TGTGCCAGTAGTATAGTGGCTAGCGGGAGTGAGCAGTATTTT. Translation: CASSIVASGSEQYF.

This clone was counted a single time. The rearrangement uses TRBV29-1 and TRBJ1-1; D ambiguous. The CDR3 is made up of 14 amino acids. V dropped 2 bases and J dropped 1 base, with 11 bases sitting between them. Germline values: CDR1 SQVTM, CDR2 ANQGSEA. The CDR3: CSVERYSPNTEAFF. DNA of the CDR3: TGCAGCGTTGAACGGTATTCCCCGAACACTGAAGCTTTCTTT.

The chain carries TRBV28 and TRBJ1-2; 8 bases are a match to TRBD1. The CDR3 contains 14 residues. Per germline, CDR1 MDHEN and CDR2 SYDVKM. V lost 4 bases and J lost 4; bases outside the gene matches: 5. The CDR3 protein is CASSSGQGLYGYTF. The CDR3 coding sequence is TGTGCCAGCAGTTCAGGACAGGGCCTCTATGGCTACACCTTC.

J is TRBJ1-6 and V is TRBV7-9; D gene unclear. This CDR3 comprises 14 residues. CDR1 is SEHNR, CDR2 FQNEAQ, per germline (reference sequence). V lost 1 base and J lost 5, with 6 bases in between. The CDR3 region is CASSLGQNNSPLHF. Written as DNA, the CDR3 is TGTGCCAGCAGCTTAGGGCAGAATAATTCACCCCTCCACTTT.

The chain combines TRBV18 with TRBJ2-2, with 9 bases aligning to TRBD1. The trim removed 4 bases at V and 3 bases at J, leaving 12 bases unmatched. The CDR3 consists of 18 residues. The germline V gene encodes CDR1 KGHSH and CDR2 LQKENI. The chain's CDR3 is CASSHRGQGRLDTGELFF. Written as DNA, the CDR3 is TGTGCCAGCTCACACAGGGGACAGGGCAGATTGGACACCGGGGAGCTGTTTTTT. Full variable domain (remainder filled in from reference TRBV18 and TRBJ2-2): NAGVMQNPRHLVRRRGQEARLRCSPMKGHSHVYWYRQLPEEGLKFMVYLQKENIIDESGMPKERFSAEFPKEGPSILRIQQVVRGDSAAYFCASSHRGQGRLDTGELFFGEGSRLTVL.